The entry that follows covers one TCR beta chain sequence. Its antigen is unknown. The CDR3 end is not reached by the read, which stops 3 residues before it; the germline J gene fills it in. Germline lookup yields CDR1 SGHDT and CDR2 YYEEEE. The CDR3 extends over 15 amino acids. The ends were cut back, 4 bases at V and 0 bases at J, with 14 bases in the middle. The record originates from a study of T cells in women clearing cervical HPV infection. For the study at large: Donors had HPV16-related CIN3 or worse; 2 had invasive cancer. With HLA typing for only a few women, HLA confounding remains possible.

Study outcomes and limitations: Controls had more TRBV6-7 (0.16%) than cases (about 0.11%). CIN3+ cases had significantly higher TCR richness than controls; evenness did not differ.

Generated by immunoSEQ multiplex PCR, the TCRdb table keeps only in-frame clones and is missing some. This listing includes 48,000 or so clones. This rearrangement joins TRBV5-6 to TRBJ2-7; D possibly corresponds to TRBD1 (5 bases). Sequencing input: blood buffy coat. The TCR was taken from a woman aged 18 to 75 with a cervical HPV16 infection that either progressed to CIN3+ or cleared (not recorded which). The CDR3 spells CASSVTQVGSYEQYF. CDR3 DNA, as far as it was read: TGTGCCAGCAGCGTAACACAGGTGGGCTCCTACGAG. The full variable domain, rest sourced from reference TRBV5-6 and TRBJ2-7, is DAGVTQSPTHLIKTRGQQVTLRCSPKSGHDTVSWYQQALGQGPQFIFQYYEEEERQRGNFPDRFSGHQFPNYSSELNVNALLLGDSALYLCASSVTQVGSYEQYFGPGTRLTVT.